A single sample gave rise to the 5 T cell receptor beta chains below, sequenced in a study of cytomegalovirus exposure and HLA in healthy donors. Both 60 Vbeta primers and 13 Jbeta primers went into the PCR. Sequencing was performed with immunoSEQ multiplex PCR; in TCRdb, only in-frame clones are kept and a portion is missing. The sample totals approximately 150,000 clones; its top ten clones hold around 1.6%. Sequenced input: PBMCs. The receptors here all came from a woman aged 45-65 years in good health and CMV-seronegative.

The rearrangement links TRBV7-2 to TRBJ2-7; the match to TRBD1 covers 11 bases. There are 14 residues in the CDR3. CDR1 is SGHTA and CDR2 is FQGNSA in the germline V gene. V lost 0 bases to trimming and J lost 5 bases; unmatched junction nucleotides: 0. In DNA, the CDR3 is TGTGCCAGCAGCTTAGCGGGACAGGGGGACGAGCAGTACTTC. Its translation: CASSLAGQGDEQYF.

The CDR3 sequence: CASTVAVNQPQHF. As DNA, the CDR3 is TGTGCCAGCACAGTGGCAGTAAATCAGCCCCAGCATTTT. The chain employs TRBV2 and TRBJ1-5; no firm D call. Germline V CDR1 and CDR2: SNHLY, FYNNEI. The CDR3 covers 13 residues. Trimming removed 7 bases at V and 4 bases at J, with 11 bases between.

The CDR3 loop reads CAWSAPTGSQPQHF. The DNA for the CDR3 is TGTGCCTGGAGTGCCCCGACAGGGAGTCAGCCCCAGCATTTT. V is TRBV30 and J is TRBJ1-5, with 7 bases fitting TRBD1. J gave up 6 bases and V 1 base, and 6 bases lay outside the gene matches. Germline CDR1 is GTSNPN and CDR2 is SVGIG (reference sequence). The CDR3 length is 14 residues.

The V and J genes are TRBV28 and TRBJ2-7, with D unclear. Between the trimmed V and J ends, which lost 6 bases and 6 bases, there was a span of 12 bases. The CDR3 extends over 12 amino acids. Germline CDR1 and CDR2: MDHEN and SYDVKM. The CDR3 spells CASSPSGSEQYF. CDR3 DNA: TGTGCCAGCAGCCCCTCCGGGTCCGAGCAGTACTTC.

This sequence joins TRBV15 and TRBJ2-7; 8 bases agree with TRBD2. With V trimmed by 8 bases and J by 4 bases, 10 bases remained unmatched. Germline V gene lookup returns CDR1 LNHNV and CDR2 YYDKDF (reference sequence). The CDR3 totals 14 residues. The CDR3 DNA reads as TGTGCCACCTCACTAGCGGAAAAAACTTACGAGCAGTACTTC. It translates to CATSLAEKTYEQYF.